These 30 T cell receptor beta chains came from one sample sequenced in a study of cytomegalovirus exposure and HLA in healthy donors (dated by TCRdb to about 2017). Receptor libraries were prepared by the immunoSEQ multiplex PCR assay. The multiplex PCR relied on a mix of 60 forward primers for TCR Vbeta segments and 13 reverse primers for TCR Jbeta segments. TCRdb stores this immuneACCESS table with in-frame sequences only. Part of the clones is absent; in the studies checked, under half of the shortfall reflects unresolved V genes, and no reason is known for the rest. The sample table contains approximately 89,000 clones; only one count was recorded for 75% to 80% of them. The ten largest clones represent around 3.4% of the sample. Sequencing was done on a sample of PBMCs. The receptor source for this set is a man aged 30 to 45 in good health and CMV-seronegative.

This chain links TRBV7-2 with TRBJ2-7; 10 positions match TRBD2. V was clipped by 5 bases and J by 3 bases; unmatched bases: 4. Looked up from germline, CDR1 is SGHTA and CDR2 is FQGNSA. The CDR3 is 14 residues long. The CDR3 DNA is TGTGCCAGCAGCCACACTAGCGGGGACTACGAGCAGTACTTC. Protein sequence: CASSHTSGDYEQYF. The variable domain in full, completed from reference TRBV7-2 and TRBJ2-7, reads GAGVSQSPSNKVTEKGKDVELRCDPISGHTALYWYRQSLGQGLEFLIYFQGNSAPDKSGLPSDRFSAERTGGSVSTLTIQRTQQEDSAVYLCASSHTSGDYEQYFGPGTRLTVT.

The chain is built from TRBV18 and TRBJ1-5, with D hard to call. CDR3 length: 13 residues. V was trimmed by 5 bases and J by 0 bases, leaving 5 bases between them. The germline V gene has CDR1 KGHSH and CDR2 LQKENI. Written as DNA, the CDR3 is TGTGCCAGCTCAATTAATAGCAATCAGCCCCAGCATTTT. Translated: CASSINSNQPQHF.

The chain joins TRBV27 to TRBJ2-7, with D perhaps TRBD1 (5 bases). This CDR3 has 15 amino acids. Deletions cut 2 bases from V and 3 bases from J, with 14 bases between. Germline CDR1 reads MNHEY; CDR2 reads SMNVEV (reference sequence). The chain's CDR3 is CASSLDLLRVYEQYF. The DNA for the CDR3 is TGTGCCAGCAGTTTAGATCTTCTCAGGGTCTACGAGCAGTACTTC.

The rearrangement links TRBV9 to TRBJ1-2; 8 nucleotides agree with TRBD1. CDR3 length: 13 amino acids. V lost 4 bases to trimming and J lost 7 bases; unmatched junction nucleotides: 6. Germline lookup yields CDR1 SGDLS and CDR2 YYNGEE. CDR3 sequence reads: CASSPNTGGGYTF. The CDR3 nucleotides are TGTGCCAGCAGCCCCAACACAGGGGGTGGCTACACCTTC. Variable domain in full (rest from reference TRBV9 and TRBJ1-2): DSGVTQTPKHLITATGQRVTLRCSPRSGDLSVYWYQQSLDQGLQFLIQYYNGEERAKGNILERFSAQQFPDLHSELNLSSLELGDSALYFCASSPNTGGGYTFGSGTRLTVV.

The DNA of the CDR3 is TGTGCCTGGAGTTTCCCGGGACACCGGAACACTGAAGCTTTCTTT. Its protein product is CAWSFPGHRNTEAFF. The chain uses TRBV30 and TRBJ1-1; D might be TRBD1 (6 bases). This CDR3 contains 15 residues. The germline V gene encodes CDR1 GTSNPN and CDR2 SVGIG (reference sequence). V lost 2 bases to trimming and J lost 1 base, with 14 bases between them.

The chain recombines TRBV4-2 with TRBJ1-5, with D perhaps matching TRBD1 (5 bases). V lost 0 bases and J lost 2, with 17 bases in between. The CDR3 consists of 18 residues. Germline CDR1 and CDR2: LGHNA and YNFKEQ. CDR3 sequence: CASSQEGWLEGGNQPQHF. The CDR3, as DNA: TGTGCCAGCAGCCAAGAGGGGTGGCTGGAAGGGGGCAATCAGCCCCAGCATTTT.

With regard to this clone: Germline is not matched at one junction end, which may reflect a read error. The chain recombines TRBV7-9 with TRBJ1-2; 10 bases line up with TRBD1. The V gene's germline CDR1 is SEHNR and CDR2 FQNEAQ (reference sequence). The CDR3 extends over 15 amino acids. The CDR3 nucleotides read TGTTCCAGCAGCTTTTCCGACAGGGGGCATGGTGGCTACACCTTC. Its translation: CSSSFSDRGHGGYTF.

V is TRBV11-2 and J is TRBJ2-7; D uncertain. V was shortened by 3 bases and J by 2 bases, with 8 bases between the two germline ends. The CDR3 totals 13 residues. Germline values: CDR1 SGHAT, CDR2 FQNNGV. The CDR3 region has the DNA TGTGCCAGCAGCTTGGCCGCCACCTACGAGCAGTACTTC. Its protein is CASSLAATYEQYF.

This clone was counted between two and nine times. The rearrangement links TRBV5-1 to TRBJ2-3, with unresolved D. Germline CDR1 SGHRS, CDR2 YFSETQ. V shed 3 bases and J shed 0 bases, with 5 bases lying between them. The CDR3 consists of 13 residues. CDR3 bases: TGCGCCAGCAGCTCCCAGAGCACAGATACGCAGTATTTT. Translation gives CASSSQSTDTQYF.

This chain uses TRBV15 with TRBJ2-7; the D gene is possibly TRBD1 (5 bases). Germline V gene lookup returns CDR1 LNHNV and CDR2 YYDKDF (reference sequence). V was cut by 0 bases and J by 2 bases, with 8 bases left in between. CDR3 length: 14 residues. This chain's CDR3 is CATSREGLTYEQYF. The CDR3, as DNA: TGTGCCACCAGCAGAGAGGGGCTGACCTACGAGCAGTACTTC.

The J gene is TRBJ1-3, the V gene TRBV19; 12 bases line up with TRBD1. Germline V gene lookup returns CDR1 LNHDA and CDR2 SQIVND (reference sequence). The ends lost 7 bases at V and 0 bases at J; junction bases unmatched: 4. The CDR3 consists of 16 residues. The CDR3 reads CASTGTGGPSGNTIYF. In DNA, the CDR3 is TGTGCCAGTACCGGGACAGGGGGCCCCTCTGGAAACACCATATATTTT.

V and J are TRBV25-1 and TRBJ1-6, with a weak D call TRBD1 (5 bases). Trimming cost V 2 bases and J 9 bases, with 8 bases left between them. Germline lookup yields CDR1 MGHDK and CDR2 SYGVNS. The CDR3 spans 13 residues. Here the CDR3 reads CASSEQGLSPLHF. In DNA form, the CDR3 reads TGTGCCAGCAGTGAACAGGGACTTTCACCCCTCCACTTT. Filled out from reference TRBV25-1 and TRBJ1-6, the complete variable domain reads EADIYQTPRYLVIGTGKKITLECSQTMGHDKMYWYQQDPGMELHLIHYSYGVNSTEKGDLSSESTVSRIRTEHFPLTLESARPSHTSQYLCASSEQGLSPLHFGNGTRLTVT.

The chain joins TRBV19 to TRBJ1-5; possibly TRBD1 for D (5 bases). Germline loops: CDR1 LNHDA, CDR2 SQIVND (reference sequence). V was trimmed by 5 bases and J by 0 bases, leaving 11 bases between them. The CDR3 spans 15 residues. The CDR3 protein is CASSWGDSSNQPQHF. The CDR3 nucleotides read TGTGCCAGTAGTTGGGGGGACTCTAGCAATCAGCCCCAGCATTTT.

This chain joins TRBV5-5 and TRBJ1-1; no firm D call. Germline-derived CDR1 and CDR2 are SGHKS and YYEKEE (reference sequence). CDR3 length: 13 amino acids. V was clipped by 5 bases and J by 0 bases, with 8 bases between them. CDR3 residues: CASREDLNTEAFF. The CDR3, as DNA: TGTGCCAGCAGGGAGGATTTGAACACTGAAGCTTTCTTT.

The chain carries TRBV5-1 and TRBJ2-5; 7 nucleotides align to TRBD2. CDR1 and CDR2 (germline): SGHRS, YFSETQ. There are 13 residues in the CDR3. The V and J ends lost 3 bases and 4 bases, in that order; junction bases with no gene match: 3. The CDR3 reads CASSSRELETQYF. The CDR3 DNA reads TGCGCCAGCAGCTCGCGGGAGTTAGAGACCCAGTACTTC.

On this clone itself: At one end the junction does not follow the germline gene, possibly because of a read error. V gene TRBV5-4 combines with J gene TRBJ2-2; 7 bases are a match to TRBD1. The CDR3 extends over 15 amino acids. The germline CDR1 and CDR2 sequences are SGHNT and YYREEE (reference sequence). The chain's CDR3 is CTSSPATGRTGELFF. CDR3 DNA sequence: TGTACCAGCAGCCCGGCGACAGGGCGCACCGGGGAGCTGTTTTTT. Full variable domain (rest looked up from reference TRBV5-4 and TRBJ2-2): ETGVTQSPTHLIKTRGQQVTLRCSSQSGHNTVSWYQQALGQGPQFIFQYYREEENGRGNFPPRFSGLQFPNYSSELNVNALELDDSALYLCTSSPATGRTGELFFGEGSRLTVL.

The chain links TRBV6-5 to TRBJ1-2, with 8 positions matching TRBD1. The germline V gene has CDR1 MNHEY and CDR2 SVGAGI. Unmatched junction bases numbered 6, after V lost 5 bases and J lost 7 bases. The CDR3 has 13 amino acids. The CDR3 sequence is CASSQGARGGYTF. In DNA form, the CDR3 reads TGTGCCAGCAGTCAGGGGGCACGGGGTGGCTACACCTTC.

A remark on this clone: The same CDR3 is also encoded by other DNA sequences in this sample. The V and J genes are TRBV5-1 and TRBJ2-1, with 8 nucleotides matching TRBD1. The germline V gene encodes CDR1 SGHRS and CDR2 YFSETQ. CDR3 length: 15 amino acids. V shed 0 bases, J shed 9 bases, and the junction held 8 bases outside the gene matches. In DNA, the CDR3 is TGCGCCAGCAGCTTGGGGGGGACAGGCAGCAGTGAGCAGTTCTTC. It encodes CASSLGGTGSSEQFF. Full variable domain (remainder filled in from reference TRBV5-1 and TRBJ2-1): KAGVTQTPRYLIKTRGQQVTLSCSPISGHRSVSWYQQTPGQGLQFLFEYFSETQRNKGNFPGRFSGRQFSNSRSEMNVSTLELGDSALYLCASSLGGTGSSEQFFGPGTRLTVL.

V gene TRBV19 combines with J gene TRBJ1-1, with 8 bases identical to TRBD1. J was trimmed by 3 bases and V by 5 bases; bases with no gene match: 5. CDR1 and CDR2 from the germline V gene are LNHDA and SQIVND (reference sequence). CDR3 length: 14 amino acids. The CDR3 bases are TGTGCCAGTAGTCGGACAGGGAGGTACACTGAAGCTTTCTTT. Protein sequence: CASSRTGRYTEAFF. Full variable domain (remainder filled in from reference TRBV19 and TRBJ1-1): DGGITQSPKYLFRKEGQNVTLSCEQNLNHDAMYWYRQDPGQGLRLIYYSQIVNDFQKGDIAEGYSVSREKKESFPLTVTSAQKNPTAFYLCASSRTGRYTEAFFGQGTRLTVV.

This clone was seen more than once but under ten times. J is TRBJ2-1 and V is TRBV11-2, with unresolved D. This CDR3 has 13 amino acids. Germline V gene lookup returns CDR1 SGHAT and CDR2 FQNNGV. V shed 0 bases and J shed 2 bases, with 2 bases lying between them. For the CDR3, the DNA is TGTGCCAGCAGCTTAGATACCTACAATGAGCAGTTCTTC. It is translated as CASSLDTYNEQFF.

The chain couples TRBV5-1 to TRBJ2-5, with D possibly TRBD1 on 6 matching bases. The germline V and J ends were trimmed by 5 bases and 2 bases, with 16 bases remaining between them. The germline V gene has CDR1 SGHRS and CDR2 YFSETQ. This CDR3 comprises 15 residues. The chain's CDR3 is CASRATGGLQETQYF. The CDR3 nucleotides read TGCGCCAGCAGGGCGACAGGAGGACTTCAAGAGACCCAGTACTTC.

The genes are TRBV27 and TRBJ2-5; 10 bases map to TRBD1. This CDR3 comprises 13 residues. Germline V gives CDR1 MNHEY, CDR2 SMNVEV (reference sequence). V was clipped by 5 bases and J by 5 bases; unmatched bases: 2. Here the CDR3 DNA reads TGTGCCAGCAGTCAGGACAGGGGGGAGACCCAGTACTTC. Translation gives CASSQDRGETQYF.

The V and J genes are TRBV5-1 and TRBJ2-2; TRBD1 matches 9 bases. The trim removed 4 bases at V and 5 bases at J, leaving 9 bases unmatched. This CDR3 has 16 amino acids. Germline V gives CDR1 SGHRS, CDR2 YFSETQ. This chain's CDR3 is CASSGGTGRGTGELFF. CDR3 coding DNA: TGCGCCAGCAGCGGGGGGACAGGGAGGGGGACCGGGGAGCTGTTTTTT.

The count of this clone is one. V and J are TRBV4-3 and TRBJ2-3; 8 bases line up with TRBD1. The CDR3 length is 15 residues. CDR1 and CDR2 (germline): LGHNA, YSLEER. The V and J ends lost 3 bases and 5 bases, in that order; junction bases with no gene match: 7. The CDR3 coding sequence is TGCGCCAGCAGCCAGGAAAGACAGGGGCGAGATACGCAGTATTTT. This encodes CASSQERQGRDTQYF.

The CDR3 DNA reads as TGTGCCACCAGCAGGTCGGGAGCAACTAATGAAAAACTGTTTTTT. Its translation: CATSRSGATNEKLFF. V usage is TRBV15 and J usage is TRBJ1-4; the D is unclear. Germline CDR1 LNHNV, CDR2 YYDKDF (reference sequence). CDR3 length: 15 amino acids. Trimming removed 3 bases at V and 0 bases at J, with 8 bases between.

This rearrangement joins TRBV6-6 to TRBJ1-1, with D possibly matching TRBD1 (6 bases). V gave up 5 bases and J gave up 5 bases, with 12 bases separating them. Germline V gives CDR1 MNHNY, CDR2 SVGAGI (reference sequence). The CDR3 is made up of 13 amino acids. The DNA of the CDR3 is TGTGCCAGCAGTCAACAGGGTGGTACTGAAGCTTTCTTT. It is translated as CASSQQGGTEAFF.

The chain recombines TRBV5-4 with TRBJ2-7; 8 bases map to TRBD1. This CDR3 region has 14 residues. Germline V lookup: CDR1 SGHNT, CDR2 YYREEE (reference sequence). V dropped 4 bases and J dropped 2; count of bases not matched to a gene: 5. The CDR3 region has the DNA TGTGCCAGCAGCGGACAGGGTTTTCCCTACGAGCAGTACTTC. It specifies CASSGQGFPYEQYF.

This clone showed up just a few times. One junction end does not reproduce the germline sequence, and a read error may be involved. The chain uses TRBV7-7 and TRBJ2-2; 7 bases match TRBD1. CDR1 is SSHAT, CDR2 FNYEAQ, per germline (reference sequence). CDR3 length: 15 residues. CDR3: CASSTGTANTGELFF. As DNA, the CDR3 is TGTGCTAGCAGCACCGGGACAGCGAACACCGGGGAGCTGTTTTTT.

The chain recombines TRBV28 with TRBJ1-1, with D perhaps matching TRBD1 (5 bases). Trimming removed 1 base from V and 2 bases from J, with 26 bases in between. The CDR3 has 20 amino acids. Germline assignment: CDR1 MDHEN and CDR2 SYDVKM. In DNA, the CDR3 is TGTGCCAGCAGTTTATTGCAGGGTTGGTCCTCTACCCCATCTAACACTGAAGCTTTCTTT. This encodes CASSLLQGWSSTPSNTEAFF. Using reference TRBV28 and TRBJ1-1 for the parts outside the CDR3, the full variable domain is DVKVTQSSRYLVKRTGEKVFLECVQDMDHENMFWYRQDPGLGLRLIYFSYDVKMKEKGDIPEGYSVSREKKERFSLILESASTNQTSMYLCASSLLQGWSSTPSNTEAFFGQGTRLTVV.

This clone showed up just once. The chain carries TRBV7-2 and TRBJ1-1; D gene uncertain. This CDR3 has 15 residues. CDR1 and CDR2 (germline): SGHTA, FQGNSA. Trimming pared 1 base from V and 3 bases from J, leaving 12 bases between. CDR3 bases: TGTGCCAGCAGCTTAGTGGCGGGGAGGGACACTGAAGCTTTCTTT. Amino acid sequence: CASSLVAGRDTEAFF.